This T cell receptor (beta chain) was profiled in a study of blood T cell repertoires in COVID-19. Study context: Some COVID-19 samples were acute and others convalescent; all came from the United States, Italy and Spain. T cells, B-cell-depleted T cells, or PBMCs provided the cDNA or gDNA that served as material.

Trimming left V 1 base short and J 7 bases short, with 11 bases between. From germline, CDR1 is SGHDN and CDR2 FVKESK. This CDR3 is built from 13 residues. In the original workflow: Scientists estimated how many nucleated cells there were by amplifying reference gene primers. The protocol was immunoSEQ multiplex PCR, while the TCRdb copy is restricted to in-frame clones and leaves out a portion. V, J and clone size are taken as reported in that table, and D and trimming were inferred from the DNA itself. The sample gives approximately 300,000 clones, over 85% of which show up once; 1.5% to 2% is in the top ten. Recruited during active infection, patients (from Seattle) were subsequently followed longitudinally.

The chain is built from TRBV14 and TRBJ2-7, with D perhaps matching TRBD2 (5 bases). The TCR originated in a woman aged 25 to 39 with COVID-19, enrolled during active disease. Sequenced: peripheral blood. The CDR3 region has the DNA TGTGCCAGCAGCCAAGCCAGGACGGGGGAGCAGTACTTC. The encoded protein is CASSQARTGEQYF. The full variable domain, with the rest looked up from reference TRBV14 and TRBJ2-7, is EAGVTQFPSHSVIEKGQTVTLRCDPISGHDNLYWYRRVMGKEIKFLLHFVKESKQDESGMPNNRFLAERTGGTYSTLKVQPAELEDSGVYFCASSQARTGEQYFGPGTRLTVT.